This TCR beta chain was retrieved from a study of human T cells and chemical hapten exposure. Study context: Subjects had 2% DPC placed on about 2 cm by about 2 cm of upper inner arm skin for sensitization.

General study points: Those TCRs sitting above 1 in 1000 frequency stayed the same with DPC sensitization. As the donors had alopecia, their immune response may differ from healthy people's.

V was clipped by 6 bases and J by 3 bases; unmatched bases: 4. The germline V gene has CDR1 SNHLY and CDR2 FYNNEI. This CDR3 spans 15 amino acids. This clonotype was seen many times. Antigen specificity is unknown. Time point given: patch test 2, 6 weeks after DPC sensitization. The treatment is: therapeutic diphenylcyclopropenone sensitization with weekly scalp DPC. At every patch-test visit, blood was drawn before the patch test was applied. TCRdb recomputed calls from the RACE reads with MiXCR, one row per CDR3 protein. The sample has about 40,000 distinct CDR3 sequences, about 3.5% seen once. The V gene is TRBV2, the J gene TRBJ1-4, with 10 bases that match TRBD1. The sequences come from whole blood, collected in connection with sensitization to the hapten diphenylcyclopropenone (DPC). The origin of this receptor is a man aged 35-49 years with alopecia areata. Some clones in this sample may be carry-over from other donors' samples. CDR3 protein: CASRGQGTANEKLFF. CDR3 DNA: TGTGCCAGCAGGGGACAGGGGACGGCTAATGAAAAACTGTTTTTT. Complete variable domain (other parts from reference TRBV2 and TRBJ1-4): EPEVTQTPSHQVTQMGQEVILRCVPISNHLYFYWYRQILGQKVEFLVSFYNNEISEKSEIFDDQFSVERPDGSNFTLKIRSTKLEDSAMYFCASRGQGTANEKLFFGSGTQLSVL.